Listed below are T cell receptor beta chains from one sample, sequenced in a study of blood T cell repertoires in COVID-19. TCRdb keeps only in-frame clones here, not all; method: immunoSEQ multiplex PCR. The sample holds some 110,000 clones, 85% to 90% seen once. What was sequenced was peripheral blood. These receptors were obtained from a human donor in a cohort sampled during active COVID-19. CDR3s include the opening cysteine and the closing phenylalanine or tryptophan. The order of the fields is J gene, V gene, D gene, clone size, CDR3 protein, CDR3 DNA. D genes are given only for firm matches. Only part of the rows carry a size: once, few, many, or a class if the clone is expanded.

TRBJ1-1,TRBV28,TRBD1,.,CASSPRDRVSEAFF,TGTGCCAGCAGTCCCCGGGACAGGGTATCTGAAGCTTTCTTT
TRBJ2-1,TRBV5-1,TRBD1,.,CASSEGQGSLNEQFF,TGCGCCAGCAGTGAGGGACAGGGGTCCCTCAATGAGCAGTTCTTC
TRBJ2-5,TRBV7-6,TRBD2,.,CASSFTSGGEETQYF,TGTGCCAGCAGCTTCACTAGCGGGGGGGAAGAGACCCAGTACTTC
TRBJ2-2,TRBV7-2,TRBD2,.,CASSFYPGLTNTGELFF,TGTGCCAGCAGCTTCTATCCGGGACTAACGAACACCGGGGAGCTGTTTTTT
TRBJ2-4,TRBV28,.,.,CASSSSGAGTKNIQYF,TGTGCCAGCAGTTCCAGTGGAGCAGGGACCAAAAACATTCAGTACTTC
TRBJ1-1,TRBV7-8,.,.,CASSLGASSGWSTEAFF,TGTGCCAGCAGCTTGGGGGCTAGTTCGGGATGGAGCACTGAAGCTTTCTTT
TRBJ2-7,TRBV3-1/TRBV3-2,.,.,CASSPQQDTYEQYF,TGTGCCAGCAGCCCCCAACAGGATACCTACGAGCAGTACTTC
TRBJ2-1,TRBV25-1,.,.,CASSRSGESYNEQFF,TGTGCCAGCAGTAGGTCGGGAGAGTCCTACAATGAGCAGTTCTTC
TRBJ2-7,TRBV4-2,TRBD1,.,CASSQGQGEAYEQYF,TGTGCCAGCAGCCAAGGACAGGGGGAAGCCTACGAGCAGTACTTC
TRBJ2-1,TRBV7-8,.,.,CASSFQGVGYEQFF,TGTGCCAGCAGCTTTCAAGGGGTCGGGTATGAGCAGTTCTTC
TRBJ2-1,TRBV29-1,.,.,CSGQRFGEQFF,TGCAGCGGCCAGAGGTTTGGTGAGCAGTTCTTC
TRBJ2-5,TRBV9,TRBD2,once,CASSPPSPSGQETQYF,TGTGCCAGCAGCCCACCCTCTCCTAGCGGTCAAGAGACCCAGTACTTC
TRBJ1-1,TRBV12-5,.,.,CASGPGRVQANTEAFF,TGTGCTAGTGGCCCGGGGAGGGTACAAGCGAACACTGAAGCTTTCTTT
TRBJ1-4,TRBV4-2,.,.,CASSQDRGGSRGKLFF,TGTGCCAGCAGCCAAGATAGAGGAGGGAGTCGCGGCAAACTGTTTTTT
TRBJ1-1,TRBV6-1,.,.,CASSDLDMGRAFF,TGTGCCAGCAGTGACCTTGACATGGGGCGCGCTTTCTTT
TRBJ2-2,TRBV5-1,TRBD1,.,CASSLDRGANTGELFF,TGCGCCAGCAGCTTGGACAGGGGGGCGAACACCGGGGAGCTGTTTTTT
TRBJ2-2,TRBV19,TRBD2,few,CASSPRSGGRNTGELFF,TGTGCCAGTAGTCCCCGGAGCGGGGGCCGGAACACCGGGGAGCTGTTTTTT
TRBJ1-6,TRBV12-5,.,.,CASGLAYTGNSPLHF,TGTGCTAGTGGTTTGGCCTATACAGGGAATTCACCCCTCCACTTT
TRBJ2-7,TRBV13,.,.,CASSLGGDHEQYF,TGTGCCAGCAGCTTAGGGGGAGACCACGAGCAGTACTTC
TRBJ2-7,TRBV4-1,TRBD1,.,CASSQEGPGQSYEQYF,TGCGCCAGCAGCCAAGAGGGACCGGGACAGTCCTACGAGCAGTACTTC
TRBJ2-2,TRBV5-1,.,.,CASSPMVGETGELFF,TGCGCCAGCAGCCCGATGGTCGGGGAAACCGGGGAGCTGTTTTTT
TRBJ2-7,TRBV5-1,.,.,CASSLEASYEQYF,TGCGCCAGCAGCTTGGAGGCTAGCTACGAGCAGTACTTC
TRBJ1-6,TRBV20-1,TRBD1,once,CSASTGGGNSPLHF,TGCAGTGCAAGTACAGGGGGCGGTAATTCACCCCTCCACTTT
TRBJ2-7,TRBV7-3,.,once,CASSATGPYEQYF,TGTGCCAGCAGCGCAACAGGGCCGTACGAGCAGTACTTC
TRBJ1-4,TRBV28,TRBD1,.,CASRTPHDAGGEKLFF,TGTGCCAGCAGAACTCCCCATGACGCAGGGGGCGAAAAACTGTTTTTT